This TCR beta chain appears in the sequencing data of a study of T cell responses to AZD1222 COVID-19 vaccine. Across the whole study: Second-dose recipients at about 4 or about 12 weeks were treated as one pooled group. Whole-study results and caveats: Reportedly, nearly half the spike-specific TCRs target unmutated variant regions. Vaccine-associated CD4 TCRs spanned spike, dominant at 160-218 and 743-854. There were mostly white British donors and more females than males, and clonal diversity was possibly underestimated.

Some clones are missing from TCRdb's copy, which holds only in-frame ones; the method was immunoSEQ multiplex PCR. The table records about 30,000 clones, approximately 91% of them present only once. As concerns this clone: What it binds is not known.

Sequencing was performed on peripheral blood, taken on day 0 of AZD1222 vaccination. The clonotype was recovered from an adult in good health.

The CDR3 DNA sequence: TGTGCCAGCAGCGAGGGACAGCTGCTCAATCAGCCCCAGCATTTT. This sequence encodes CASSEGQLLNQPQHF. The chain recombines TRBV6-5 with TRBJ1-5; TRBD1 aligns across 7 bases. With V trimmed by 6 bases and J by 3 bases, 8 bases remained unmatched. Germline loops: CDR1 MNHEY, CDR2 SVGAGI. CDR3 size: 15 residues.